The clone carrying this TCR beta chain was recorded only once. Its antigen is unknown. The CDR3 contains 12 residues. V was pared by 2 bases and J by 11 bases, with 13 bases between. Germline V gene data show CDR1 as SGHDT and CDR2 as YYEEEE. This entry belongs to a study of CD4+ T cells in melanoma. Study-wide results and limits: Neoantigen-specific CD4+ T cells in melanoma reportedly had diverse differentiation states. CD8+ T cell, macrophage and B cell function reportedly correlated with neoantigen-specific CD4+ T cells.

Libraries were prepared by immunoSEQ multiplex PCR; TCRdb keeps only in-frame clonotypes and omits some of them. The table has tens of thousands of clones, about 72% seen once. The chain carries TRBV5-6 and TRBJ1-1; D ambiguous. The sequenced sample was tumor tissue. This TCR derives from a human donor with melanoma. The CDR3: CASSLGSTSAFF. The DNA of the CDR3 is TGTGCCAGCAGCTTAGGCAGCACCTCGGCTTTCTTT.